These T cell receptor beta chains were read from a single sample in a study of T cell responses to AZD1222 COVID-19 vaccine. Sequencing used immunoSEQ multiplex PCR; TCRdb keeps in-frame clones, though not all of them. The data hold about 130,000 clones, with around nine tenths observed a single time. Sequenced material: peripheral blood, taken 28 days after the second AZD1222 dose. The receptors stem from an adult who received the AZD1222 COVID-19 vaccine. Each CDR3 is given with its conserved first and last residue. The D gene is left open where the match is weak. Rows give clone size only sometimes, using once, few, many, or a class for an expanded clone.

d_gene | j_gene | v_gene | abundance | CDR3nt | CDR3aa
NA | TRBJ1-6 | TRBV27 | NA | TGTGCCAGCAGTATGGACAGACCCCTACCCTATAATTCACCCCTCCACTTT | CASSMDRPLPYNSPLHF
NA | TRBJ2-7 | TRBV7-2 | NA | TGTGCCAGCAGCTTAGGCTTAGGGGTTAGGTCCTACGAGCAGTACTTC | CASSLGLGVRSYEQYF
NA | TRBJ1-1 | TRBV29-1 | NA | TGCAGCGCCGCCGGGCGCGTAGTGAACACTGAAGCTTTCTTT | CSAAGRVVNTEAFF
NA | TRBJ2-1 | TRBV6-4 | NA | TGTGCCAGCAGTGAGGGGCTTCCGGGGTACAATGAGCAGTTCTTC | CASSEGLPGYNEQFF
TRBD2 | TRBJ2-7 | TRBV13 | NA | TGTGCCAGCAGCCCTGGGACTAGCATCTACGAGCAGTACTTC | CASSPGTSIYEQYF
TRBD1 | TRBJ2-2 | TRBV15 | NA | TGTGCCACCAGCAGAGACCGGGACAGCACCGGGGAGCTGTTTTTT | CATSRDRDSTGELFF
NA | TRBJ2-7 | TRBV27 | NA | TGTGCCAGCAGTCCTCCGCCAGGGAACTTAGTTTCCTACGAGCAGTACTTC | CASSPPPGNLVSYEQYF
NA | TRBJ1-5 | TRBV28 | NA | TGTGCCAGCAGTCGGGACGCCAATCAGCCCCAGCATTTT | CASSRDANQPQHF
TRBD1 | TRBJ1-2 | TRBV23-1 | NA | TGCGCCAGCAGTCATAGGACAGGGCCTAACTATGGCTACACCTTC | CASSHRTGPNYGYTF
NA | TRBJ1-6 | TRBV28 | NA | TGTGCCAGCAGCAAGGGAACCGGGCCAATCACCCACTTT | CASSKGTGPITHF
TRBD2 | TRBJ2-3 | TRBV11-2 | NA | TGTGCCAGCAGCTGGCTAGCGGGGGGCCCAGATACGCAGTATTTT | CASSWLAGGPDTQYF
NA | TRBJ1-1 | TRBV6-2/TRBV6-3 | NA | TGTGCCAGCAGTCGCCGGGGCCGAATAGAAGGCATGAACACTGAAGCTTTCTTT | CASSRRGRIEGMNTEAFF
NA | TRBJ2-7 | TRBV6-2/TRBV6-3 | NA | TGTGCCAGCAGTTCCGGACCCGCCTGGGCCTACGAGCAGTACTTC | CASSSGPAWAYEQYF
TRBD2 | TRBJ2-2 | TRBV2 | NA | TGTGCCAGCAATTTTAGACTAGCGGGAGGGACGAACACCGGGGAGCTGTTTTTT | CASNFRLAGGTNTGELFF
NA | TRBJ1-4 | TRBV20-1 | NA | TGCAGTGCTAGTTCCAGCGGGAAACTGTTTTTT | CSASSSGKLFF
NA | TRBJ1-3 | TRBV5-1 | NA | TGCGCCAGCAGCTTCACAGGGAACTCTGGAAACACCATATATTTT | CASSFTGNSGNTIYF
NA | TRBJ2-2 | TRBV29-1 | NA | TGCAGCGTAGAACCGGGGGCCGGGGAGCTGTTTTTT | CSVEPGAGELFF
NA | TRBJ2-3 | TRBV4-2 | NA | TGTGCCAGCAGCCAAGTACTGGGTCCCACAGATACGCAGTATTTT | CASSQVLGPTDTQYF
TRBD1 | TRBJ2-5 | TRBV11-2 | once | TGTGCCAGCAGCCCTAACAGGGGTCCGAGGAACTTC | CASSPNRGPRNF
NA | TRBJ1-6 | TRBV10-3 | NA | TGTGCCATCAGTGAATTGGGGGGCGAGTCACCCCTCCACTTT | CAISELGGESPLHF
NA | TRBJ1-4 | TRBV4-3 | few | TGCGCCAGCAGCCAAGACTCGGGGGTCGATGAAAAACTGTTTTTT | CASSQDSGVDEKLFF
TRBD1 | TRBJ1-1 | TRBV12-3/TRBV12-4 | NA | TGTGCCAGCAGGACGACAGGGCGGCCTGAAGCTTTCTTT | CASRTTGRPEAFF
TRBD1 | TRBJ2-1 | TRBV6-5 | NA | TGTGCCAGCAGACCGGGACAGGGGTCGGATGAGCAGTTCTTC | CASRPGQGSDEQFF
NA | TRBJ1-1 | TRBV11-1 | NA | TGTGCCAGCAGCTTAGTGGGCACTGAAGCTTTCTTT | CASSLVGTEAFF
NA | TRBJ2-1 | TRBV2 | NA | TGTGCCAGCAGTGAAGCTCGGACGGATTACAATGAGCAGTTCTTC | CASSEARTDYNEQFF
TRBD2 | TRBJ2-2 | TRBV2 | NA | TGTGCCAGCAGCAGACTAGCGGGAGAGAACACCGGGGAGCTGTTTTTT | CASSRLAGENTGELFF
NA | TRBJ1-6 | TRBV7-2 | NA | TGTGCCAGCAGCTCCCTCCCGGGGCGGAATTCACCCCTCCACTTT | CASSSLPGRNSPLHF
NA | TRBJ1-2 | TRBV28 | NA | TGTGCCAGCAGTGTTAGCCAGCGCGGCTACACCTTC | CASSVSQRGYTF
NA | TRBJ1-2 | TRBV6-5 | NA | TGTGCCAGCAGTTACGATAAAAACTATGGCTACACCTTC | CASSYDKNYGYTF
NA | TRBJ1-1 | TRBV7-2 | NA | TGTGCCAGCAGCTTACGGGTGGGAGCGACTGAAGCTTTCTTT | CASSLRVGATEAFF
NA | TRBJ1-2 | TRBV20-1 | NA | TGCAGTGCTAGTCACAGGGTCAACTATGGCTACACCTTC | CSASHRVNYGYTF
NA | TRBJ1-6 | TRBV7-2 | NA | TGTGCCAGCAGCTTAGTTCCGGGACACGACGTCCCCCTCCACTTT | CASSLVPGHDVPLHF